Listed below are T cell receptor beta chains from one sample, sequenced in a study of T cells expressing NK-cell markers. After re-calling the 5' RACE reads, TCRdb lists one entry per CDR3 protein, DNA absent. The sample table includes roughly 180,000 distinct CDR3 sequences. The sequencing sample was made of blood T cells: a sorted CD56 or NKG2C T cell subset, CD4+ or CD8+ T cells, or bulk PBMC T cells (not recorded which). These TCRs come from a man between 18 and 69 years old in good health. Each CDR3 is given with its conserved first and last residue. Each record gives: V gene, J gene, CDR3 length, CDR3 protein.

TRBV5-1	TRBJ2-6	17	CASSLAGTNSGANVLTF
TRBV2	TRBJ2-1	17	CASSEFASSLSYNEQFF
TRBV28	TRBJ2-7	12	CASSPLAYEQYF
TRBV7-3	TRBJ2-1	14	CASSLYGGGDEQFF
TRBV5-1	TRBJ2-1	16	CASSRGLAGGFDEQFF
TRBV5-6	TRBJ2-7	13	CASSLWSFYEQYF
TRBV2	TRBJ2-2	14	CASSAGMNTGELFF
TRBV11-2	TRBJ2-6	17	CASSLVQGLSGANVLTF
TRBV10-3	TRBJ2-4	15	CAIRGQVLAKNIQYF
TRBV15	TRBJ2-3	14	CATWGLGGTDTQYF
TRBV13	TRBJ2-7	15	CASSIAGGTSYEQYF
TRBV15	TRBJ2-7	13	CATSSNEGPEQYF
TRBV19	TRBJ2-1	15	CASSTRTSGGDEQFF
TRBV18	TRBJ2-2	16	CASSPLDRANTGELFF
TRBV19	TRBJ1-4	15	CASRALLTANEKLFF
TRBV20-1	TRBJ2-7	13	CSADTSGVYEQYF
TRBV4-1	TRBJ1-1	18	CASSQDIVSWGGASEAFF
TRBV20-1	TRBJ2-3	15	CSARVRIASTDTQYF
TRBV6-5	TRBJ1-1	13	CASSLRAREKAFF
TRBV5-6	TRBJ2-3	16	CASSRHGTGSTDTQYF
TRBV12-3/TRBV12-4	TRBJ1-1	15	CASSWDISMNTEAFF
TRBV4-1	TRBJ2-7	15	CASSQVGEGFYEQYF
TRBV19	TRBJ1-6	19	CASPPCGTAVISYNSPLHF
TRBV20-1	TRBJ1-1	14	CSARDSIRYTEAFF
TRBV9	TRBJ2-3	15	CASSVGGRGTDTQYF
TRBV13	TRBJ1-2	16	CASSRTGTSQNYGYTF
TRBV12-3/TRBV12-4	TRBJ1-1	14	CASSLRLINTEAFF
TRBV14	TRBJ1-1	17	CASSQDLGQGIDTEAFF
TRBV4-1	TRBJ2-1	16	CASSQDKQGSYNEQFF
TRBV7-9	TRBJ2-5	16	CASRSVLAGGKETQYF
TRBV6-1	TRBJ2-1	16	CASSGSVPLRTVEQFF
TRBV10-3	TRBJ2-5	16	CAISPDERGGQETQYF
TRBV6-5	TRBJ2-2	17	CASSYSIDREIAGELFF
TRBV3-1	TRBJ2-6	17	CASSFRDAGSGANVLTF
TRBV4-1	TRBJ1-1	16	CASSQATGLMNTEAFF
TRBV25-1	TRBJ2-5	14	CASSGGGQRETQYF
TRBV15	TRBJ2-5	17	CATSRAPPDRGLRAQYF